Below are 8 T cell receptor beta chains sequenced from a single sample in a study of blood T cell repertoires in COVID-19. The assay was immunoSEQ multiplex PCR, and TCRdb's table has in-frame clones only and misses some. Found here are approximately 320,000 clones, roughly 87% of them singletons; the top ten hold 8.9%. The specimen was PBMCs or T cells enriched from blood (not recorded which). Receptors were obtained from a woman aged 18 to 35 who had recovered from COVID-19.

This chain uses TRBV28 with TRBJ1-2, with a possible D match to TRBD1 (5 bases). Germline V lookup: CDR1 MDHEN, CDR2 SYDVKM. Trimming left V 6 bases short and J 0 bases short, with 14 bases between. The CDR3 is made up of 15 amino acids. In DNA form, the CDR3 reads TGTGCCAGCAGCCCTGGGGGAGGGGCTAACTATGGCTACACCTTC. This codes for CASSPGGGANYGYTF.

The chain links TRBV13 to TRBJ2-1; TRBD1 might be the D (7 bases). The CDR3 has 13 residues. V dropped 5 bases and J dropped 6 bases, with 11 bases sitting between them. CDR1 and CDR2 (germline): PRHDT, FYEKMQ (reference sequence). As DNA, the CDR3 is TGTGCCAGCAGCCCCCAGGGGGGCAATGAGCAGTTCTTC. Translation gives CASSPQGGNEQFF.

This chain connects TRBV4-3 to TRBJ2-7; D unresolved. The germline gives CDR1 LGHNA, CDR2 YSLEER. The CDR3 extends over 15 amino acids. V was clipped by 2 bases and J by 0 bases, with 11 bases between them. CDR3 in DNA: TGCGCCAGCAGCCAACACTCCGGGTTCTCCTACGAGCAGTACTTC. Encoded protein: CASSQHSGFSYEQYF.

The rearrangement links TRBV5-8 to TRBJ2-5; D perhaps matches TRBD1 (5 bases). This CDR3 has 13 residues. The germline gives CDR1 SGHTS, CDR2 YDEGEE. Deletions cut 3 bases from V and 3 bases from J, with 9 bases between. CDR3 in DNA: TGTGCCAGCAGCTCGCAGGGTGAAGAGACCCAGTACTTC. Residues: CASSSQGEETQYF.

J is TRBJ2-3 and V is TRBV2, with 8 bases lining up with TRBD2. The germline V gene encodes CDR1 SNHLY and CDR2 FYNNEI. V gave up 8 bases and J gave up 6 bases; unmatched junction bases: 1. The CDR3 is made up of 11 amino acids. This chain's CDR3 is CASEREDTQYF. As DNA, the CDR3 is TGTGCCAGCGAGCGGGAGGATACGCAGTATTTT. Full variable domain (outside the CDR3, taken from reference TRBV2 and TRBJ2-3): EPEVTQTPSHQVTQMGQEVILRCVPISNHLYFYWYRQILGQKVEFLVSFYNNEISEKSEIFDDQFSVERPDGSNFTLKIRSTKLEDSAMYFCASEREDTQYFGPGTRLTVL.

The chain has TRBV3-1 (or the pseudogene TRBV3-2) and TRBJ2-5; 7 bases are shared with TRBD1. The germline V gene encodes CDR1 LGHDT and CDR2 YNNKEL (reference sequence). The CDR3 loop spans 15 amino acids. With V trimmed by 0 bases and J by 7 bases, 8 bases remained unmatched. The CDR3 nucleotides are TGTGCCAGCAGCCAAGATGGACAGGACCGTAGGACCCAGTACTTC. Translated, it gives CASSQDGQDRRTQYF.

The V call is TRBV5-1, the J call TRBJ1-2, with 10 bases that match TRBD1. This CDR3 is 14 amino acids long. Per the germline V gene, CDR1 is SGHRS and CDR2 is YFSETQ. Unmatched junction bases numbered 2, after V lost 1 base and J lost 5 bases. The CDR3, as DNA: TGCGCCAGCAGCTTGCGGACAGGGGGGTATGGCTACACCTTC. Its translation is CASSLRTGGYGYTF. Complete variable domain (other parts from reference TRBV5-1 and TRBJ1-2): KAGVTQTPRYLIKTRGQQVTLSCSPISGHRSVSWYQQTPGQGLQFLFEYFSETQRNKGNFPGRFSGRQFSNSRSEMNVSTLELGDSALYLCASSLRTGGYGYTFGSGTRLTVV.

The chain employs TRBV5-4 and TRBJ2-3; a possible D gene is TRBD2 (6 bases). The germline gives CDR1 SGHNT, CDR2 YYREEE (reference sequence). V was clipped by 4 bases and J by 1 base, with 16 bases between them. CDR3 length equals 16 residues. The CDR3 loop is CASSHGAGTRTDTQYF. DNA of the CDR3: TGTGCCAGCAGCCATGGGGCGGGAACGCGCACAGATACGCAGTATTTT.